This T cell receptor beta chain was sequenced in a study of blood T cells in healthy people across ages. Primed by a sample-barcoded 5' primer and a J-beta primer mix, a second PCR proceeded for 7 to 11 cycles. TCRdb reprocessed the 5' RACE reads with MiXCR, giving one entry per CDR3 protein. Of over 1,200,000 distinct CDR3 sequences in the sample, approximately 60% were seen once. Germline CDR1 reads MGHRA; CDR2 reads YSYEKL. There are 14 residues in the CDR3. V shed 0 bases, J shed 7 bases, and the junction held 2 bases outside the gene matches. The chain joins TRBV4-1 to TRBJ2-1, with 8 positions matching TRBD1. This TCR was recovered from a man aged 18 to 35 in good health. What was sequenced was blood. The CDR3 region has the DNA TGCGCCAGCAGCCAAGAGAGGACAGGGAATGAGCAGTTCTTC. It translates to CASSQERTGNEQFF.